The 17 T cell receptor beta chains reported below all come from one sample, sequenced in a study of control samples from healthy donors and cancer patients. Measured with immunoSEQ multiplex PCR; TCRdb has only the in-frame clones, and not every one. This repertoire shows around 130,000 clones, approximately 89% found once; its top ten account for roughly 8.7%. Sequences were obtained from blood. Source of these receptors: a man younger than 35 in good health.

This rearrangement joins TRBV11-2 to TRBJ1-2, with 11 bases that match TRBD1. Germline-derived CDR1 and CDR2 are SGHAT and FQNNGV. The CDR3 is 16 residues long. With V trimmed by 6 bases and J by 4 bases, 10 bases remained unmatched. The CDR3 region has the DNA TGTGCCAGCAGGCGTCCGGGACAGGGGGAGGGCTATGGCTACACCTTC. Residues: CASRRPGQGEGYGYTF.

This clone was detected once. CDR3 bases: TGTGCCAGCACCCAACAGGGATCCTATGGCTACACCTTC. Translating gives CASTQQGSYGYTF. The chain carries TRBV5-6 and TRBJ1-2, with a possible D match to TRBD1 (6 bases). The CDR3 covers 13 residues. The V end lost 6 bases, the J end lost 4 bases, and 13 bases lay between the germline ends. Per the germline V gene, CDR1 is SGHDT and CDR2 is YYEEEE. Full variable domain (rest looked up from reference TRBV5-6 and TRBJ1-2): DAGVTQSPTHLIKTRGQQVTLRCSPKSGHDTVSWYQQALGQGPQFIFQYYEEEERQRGNFPDRFSGHQFPNYSSELNVNALLLGDSALYLCASTQQGSYGYTFGSGTRLTVV.

This chain links TRBV28 with TRBJ1-1; 9 nucleotides line up with TRBD1. V was clipped by 1 base and J by 0 bases; unmatched bases: 6. The CDR3 has 17 amino acids. CDR1 is MDHEN, CDR2 SYDVKM, per germline. CDR3 residues: CASSLYGTGLMNTEAFF. The CDR3 DNA reads as TGTGCCAGCAGTTTATACGGGACAGGGCTTATGAACACTGAAGCTTTCTTT.

J is TRBJ2-3 and V is TRBV24-1; D is ambiguous. The V end was cut by 2 bases, the J end by 1 base, with 3 bases between. The CDR3 has 13 amino acids. From germline, CDR1 is KGHDR and CDR2 SFDVKD. The CDR3 DNA follows: TGTGCCACCAGTGATTGGGGCACAGATACGCAGTATTTT. Its translation is CATSDWGTDTQYF.

The chain joins TRBV4-1 to TRBJ2-7, with TRBD2 as a possible D gene (5 bases). In germline, CDR1 is MGHRA, CDR2 YSYEKL. The CDR3 runs 16 residues. V was shortened by 3 bases and J by 2 bases, with 17 bases between the two germline ends. The CDR3 is CASSQGWGVSTYEQYF. DNA for the CDR3: TGCGCCAGCAGCCAGGGATGGGGAGTGAGTACCTACGAGCAGTACTTC.

The gene calls are TRBV30 and TRBJ1-4; 11 bases match TRBD1. Trimming took 8 bases from V and 8 from J; bases not matched to a gene: 7. The CDR3 totals 13 residues. The germline V gene has CDR1 GTSNPN and CDR2 SVGIG (reference sequence). Here the CDR3 DNA reads TGTGCCGGAGGACAGGGGGCGGGGGAAAAACTGTTTTTT. Translated, it gives CAGGQGAGEKLFF. The full variable domain, rest sourced from reference TRBV30 and TRBJ1-4, is SQTIHQWPATLVQPVGSPLSLECTVEGTSNPNLYWYRQAAGRGLQLLFYSVGIGQISSEVPQNLSASRPQDRQFILSSKKLLLSDSGFYLCAGGQGAGEKLFFGSGTQLSVL.

This chain links TRBV6-5 with TRBJ1-1; 11 bases are a match to TRBD1. This CDR3 is 13 amino acids long. The germline V gene has CDR1 MNHEY and CDR2 SVGAGI. J was trimmed by 4 bases and V by 6 bases; bases with no gene match: 1. CDR3 amino acids: CASRDRGLTEAFF. The CDR3 DNA follows: TGTGCCAGCAGGGACAGGGGGCTCACTGAAGCTTTCTTT.

The V and J genes are TRBV6-5 and TRBJ1-4; a possible D gene is TRBD1 (5 bases). The V gene lost 2 bases and the J gene lost 8 bases, with 18 bases spanning the gap. The germline V gene encodes CDR1 MNHEY and CDR2 SVGAGI. The length of the CDR3 is 16 residues. The CDR3: CASSYDPGAGEEKLFF. CDR3 in DNA: TGTGCCAGCAGTTACGACCCTGGGGCGGGGGAGGAAAAACTGTTTTTT.

The chain has TRBV11-2 and TRBJ1-4; 7 bases are a match to TRBD1. V was pared by 5 bases and J by 0 bases, with 6 bases of the junction left unmatched. CDR1 is SGHAT and CDR2 is FQNNGV in the germline V gene. This CDR3 has 16 residues. The DNA of the CDR3 is TGTGCCAGCAGCCCGGGACAGTCTGCAACTAATGAAAAACTGTTTTTT. Its translation: CASSPGQSATNEKLFF.

The V gene is TRBV11-2, the J gene TRBJ1-3; TRBD1 might be the D (6 bases). This CDR3 spans 16 amino acids. V shed 4 bases and J shed 0 bases, with 13 bases lying between them. CDR1 SGHAT and CDR2 FQNNGV come from the germline V gene. The CDR3 DNA sequence: TGTGCCAGCAGCTCCCCCAGGGGTAGCTCTGGAAACACCATATATTTT. The encoded protein is CASSSPRGSSGNTIYF.

Here the CDR3 DNA reads TGTGCCAGCAGCTTAACGTTAGTACAGGAAAACATTCAGTACTTC. It yields the protein CASSLTLVQENIQYF. The chain combines TRBV7-3 with TRBJ2-4; TRBD1 is a possible D gene (5 bases). This CDR3 is built from 15 residues. V gave up 0 bases and J gave up 5 bases, with 11 bases separating them. Germline V gene data show CDR1 as SGHTA and CDR2 as FQGTGA.

The chain recombines TRBV7-2 with TRBJ2-5, with D unresolved. Trimming took off 3 bases at V and 4 bases at J, with 6 bases between the two ends. The germline gives CDR1 SGHTA, CDR2 FQGNSA. The CDR3 spans 12 residues. CDR3 amino acids: CASSFFGETQYF. The CDR3 bases are TGTGCCAGCAGCTTTTTTGGAGAGACCCAGTACTTC.

This clone was seen more than once but under ten times. J is TRBJ2-1 and V is TRBV19; 9 bases fit TRBD2. The germline V gene encodes CDR1 LNHDA and CDR2 SQIVND (reference sequence). This CDR3 spans 20 amino acids. Germline trimming cut 3 bases from V and 1 base from J; bases unmatched to any gene: 16. Written as DNA, the CDR3 is TGTGCCAGTAGTATGGTAGGCTTCGTAGCGGGGGAGGGGTCCTACAATGAGCAGTTCTTC. Translation: CASSMVGFVAGEGSYNEQFF.

The chain combines TRBV5-1 with TRBJ1-2; a possible D gene is TRBD1 (5 bases). Germline V CDR1 and CDR2: SGHRS, YFSETQ. This CDR3 has 15 residues. The germline V and J ends were trimmed by 3 bases and 3 bases, with 15 bases remaining between them. CDR3 loop: CASSSAFDSYYGYTF. The CDR3 nucleotides are TGCGCCAGCAGCTCGGCTTTCGACAGCTACTATGGCTACACCTTC.

The V gene is TRBV3-1 (or the pseudogene TRBV3-2), the J gene TRBJ1-1; 10 positions match TRBD1. Germline trimming cut 5 bases from V and 4 bases from J; bases unmatched to any gene: 7. Germline V CDR1 and CDR2: LGHDT, YNNKEL (reference sequence). This CDR3 is built from 15 residues. Here the CDR3 reads CASSGQGGLVTEAFF. The CDR3 DNA follows: TGTGCCAGCAGCGGACAGGGGGGTCTGGTCACTGAAGCTTTCTTT.

The V gene is TRBV9, the J gene TRBJ2-6; D remains unclear. Germline V gene data show CDR1 as SGDLS and CDR2 as YYNGEE. The V gene lost 3 bases and the J gene lost 3 bases, with 7 bases spanning the gap. The CDR3 consists of 14 residues. The CDR3 nucleotides read TGTGCCAGCAGCGCTGGTCTTGGGGCCAACGTCCTGACTTTC. Translating gives CASSAGLGANVLTF.

The chain has TRBV18 and TRBJ2-7; 7 nucleotides agree with TRBD2. With 1 base clipped from V and 5 bases from J, the junction kept 2 bases outside the gene matches. Germline V gene lookup returns CDR1 KGHSH and CDR2 LQKENI. This CDR3 region has 13 residues. CDR3 DNA sequence: TGTGCCAGCTCACCACGGGCGGGGGACGAGCAGTACTTC. It codes for CASSPRAGDEQYF.